Reported below is one T cell receptor beta chain. Its antigen is currently unknown. These data originate in a study of T-cell memory formation after mild COVID-19. Study-level findings and limits: Cross-reactive memory apparently joined, as some responding clones appeared in pre-infection memory.

The CDR3 runs 14 residues. The ends lost 6 bases at V and 6 bases at J; junction bases unmatched: 4. TCRdb reprocessed the 5' RACE reads with MiXCR, giving one entry per CDR3 protein. The sample has around 530,000 distinct CDR3 sequences, less than 25% seen once. The specimen sequenced was PBMCs or a T cell subset sorted from them (not recorded which). The chain uses TRBV12-3 or TRBV12-4 and TRBJ1-5; 11 positions agree with TRBD1. This receptor was identified in an adult woman who had mild COVID-19 (a few samples of this study predate the infection). Cell type and time point are not known. The CDR3 DNA reads TGTGCCAGCAGGCAGGGGACAGGGGGTCAGCCCCAGCATTTT. Its protein product is CASRQGTGGQPQHF.